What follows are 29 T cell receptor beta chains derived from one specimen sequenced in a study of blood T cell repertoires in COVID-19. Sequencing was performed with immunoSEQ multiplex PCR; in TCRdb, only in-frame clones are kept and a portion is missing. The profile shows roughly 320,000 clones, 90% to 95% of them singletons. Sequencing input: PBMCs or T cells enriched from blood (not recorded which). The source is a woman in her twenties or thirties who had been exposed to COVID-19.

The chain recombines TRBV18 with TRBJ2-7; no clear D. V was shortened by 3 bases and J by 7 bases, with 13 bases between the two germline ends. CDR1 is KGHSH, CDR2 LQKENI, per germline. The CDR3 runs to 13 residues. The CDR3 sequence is CASSPLGMREQYF. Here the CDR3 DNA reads TGTGCCAGCTCACCCCTAGGAATGCGGGAGCAGTACTTC.

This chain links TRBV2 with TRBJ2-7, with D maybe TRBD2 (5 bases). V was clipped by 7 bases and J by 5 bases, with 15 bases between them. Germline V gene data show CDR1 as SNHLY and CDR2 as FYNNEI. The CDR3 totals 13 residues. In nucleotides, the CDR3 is TGTGCCAGCATGCGATTTTCGGGAAACGAGCAGTACTTC. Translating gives CASMRFSGNEQYF.

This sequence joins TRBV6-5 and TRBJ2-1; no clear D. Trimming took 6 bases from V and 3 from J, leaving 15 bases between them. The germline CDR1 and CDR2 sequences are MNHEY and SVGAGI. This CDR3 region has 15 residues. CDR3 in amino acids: CASSSLVRLYNEQFF. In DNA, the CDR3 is TGTGCCAGCAGCTCTCTAGTGAGGCTCTACAATGAGCAGTTCTTC.

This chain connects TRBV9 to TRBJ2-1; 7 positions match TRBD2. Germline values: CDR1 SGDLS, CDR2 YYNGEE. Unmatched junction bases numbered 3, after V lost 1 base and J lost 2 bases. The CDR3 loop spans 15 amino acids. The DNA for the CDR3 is TGTGCCAGCAGCGTACGCGGGGGTCCCTACAATGAGCAGTTCTTC. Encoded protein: CASSVRGGPYNEQFF.

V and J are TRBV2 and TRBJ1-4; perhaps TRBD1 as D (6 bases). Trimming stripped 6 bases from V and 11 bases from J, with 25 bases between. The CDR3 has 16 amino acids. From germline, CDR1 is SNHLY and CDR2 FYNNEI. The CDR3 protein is CASRKTGHKGGGKLFF. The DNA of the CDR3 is TGTGCCAGCAGGAAAACAGGACACAAGGGGGGAGGGAAACTGTTTTTT.

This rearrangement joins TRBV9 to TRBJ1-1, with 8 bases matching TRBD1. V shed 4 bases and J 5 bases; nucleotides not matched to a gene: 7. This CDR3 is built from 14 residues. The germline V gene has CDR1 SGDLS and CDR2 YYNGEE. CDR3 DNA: TGTGCCAGCAGCCCCCGGGACAGGCTTACTGAAGCTTTCTTT. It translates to CASSPRDRLTEAFF.

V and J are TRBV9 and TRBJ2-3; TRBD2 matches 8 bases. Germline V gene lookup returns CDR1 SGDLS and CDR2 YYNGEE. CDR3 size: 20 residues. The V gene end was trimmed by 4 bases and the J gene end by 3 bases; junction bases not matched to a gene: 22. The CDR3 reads CASSPPGGTRPGGQTDTQYF. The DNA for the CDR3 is TGTGCCAGCAGCCCCCCAGGAGGAACCCGCCCGGGGGGGCAGACAGATACGCAGTATTTT.

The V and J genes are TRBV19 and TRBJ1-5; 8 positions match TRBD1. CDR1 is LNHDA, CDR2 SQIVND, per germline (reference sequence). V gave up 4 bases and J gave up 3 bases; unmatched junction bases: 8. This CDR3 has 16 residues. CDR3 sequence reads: CASSTAGTGNNQPQHF. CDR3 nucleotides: TGTGCCAGTAGTACCGCCGGGACAGGAAACAATCAGCCCCAGCATTTT.

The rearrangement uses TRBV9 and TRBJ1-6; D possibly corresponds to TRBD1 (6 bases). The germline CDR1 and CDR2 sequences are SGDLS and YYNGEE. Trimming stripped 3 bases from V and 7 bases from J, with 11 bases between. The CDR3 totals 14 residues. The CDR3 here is CASSETGQNSPLHF. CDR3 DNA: TGTGCCAGCAGCGAGACGGGACAAAATTCACCCCTCCACTTT.

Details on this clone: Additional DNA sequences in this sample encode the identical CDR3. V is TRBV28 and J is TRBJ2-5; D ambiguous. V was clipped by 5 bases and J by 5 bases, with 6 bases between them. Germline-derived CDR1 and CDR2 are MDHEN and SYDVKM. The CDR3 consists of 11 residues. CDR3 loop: CASSPQETQYF. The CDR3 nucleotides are TGTGCCAGCAGTCCCCAGGAGACCCAGTACTTC.

In nucleotides, the CDR3 is TGTGCCACCAGTGATGGGGCCGCGGAGCCCTTACAGTCTGAAAAACTGTTTTTT. This sequence encodes CATSDGAAEPLQSEKLFF. The genes are TRBV24-1 and TRBJ1-4, with a tentative D call TRBD1 (5 bases). Germline values: CDR1 KGHDR, CDR2 SFDVKD. The CDR3 runs 18 residues. Trimming shortened V by 3 bases and J by 7 bases, and 23 bases separated the two germline ends.

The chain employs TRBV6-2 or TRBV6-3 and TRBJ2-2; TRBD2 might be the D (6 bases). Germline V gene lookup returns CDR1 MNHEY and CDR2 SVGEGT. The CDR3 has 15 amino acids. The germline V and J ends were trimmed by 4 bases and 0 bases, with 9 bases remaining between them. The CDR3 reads CASSWAGPNTGELFF. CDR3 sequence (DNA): TGTGCCAGCAGTTGGGCGGGACCGAACACCGGGGAGCTGTTTTTT.

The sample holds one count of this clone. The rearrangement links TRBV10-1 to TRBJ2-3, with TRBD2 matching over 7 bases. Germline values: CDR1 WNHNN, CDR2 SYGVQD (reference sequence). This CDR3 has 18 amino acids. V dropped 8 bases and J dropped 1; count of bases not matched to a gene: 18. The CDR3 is CASSLLPGLPLCTDTQYF. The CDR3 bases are TGCGCCAGCTCACTTCTCCCGGGACTACCTCTTTGCACAGATACGCAGTATTTT.

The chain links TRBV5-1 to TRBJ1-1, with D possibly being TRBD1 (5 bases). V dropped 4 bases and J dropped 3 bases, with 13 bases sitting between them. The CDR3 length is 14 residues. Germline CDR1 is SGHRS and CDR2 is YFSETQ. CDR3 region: CASSPGGGDTEAFF. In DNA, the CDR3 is TGCGCCAGCAGCCCGGGTGGGGGGGACACTGAAGCTTTCTTT.

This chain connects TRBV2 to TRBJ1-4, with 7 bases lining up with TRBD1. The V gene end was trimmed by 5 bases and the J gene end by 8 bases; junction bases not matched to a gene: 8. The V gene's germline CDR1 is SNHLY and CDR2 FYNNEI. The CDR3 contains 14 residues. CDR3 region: CASSIRQGREKLFF. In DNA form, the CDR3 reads TGTGCCAGCAGTATTCGACAGGGCAGAGAAAAACTGTTTTTT.

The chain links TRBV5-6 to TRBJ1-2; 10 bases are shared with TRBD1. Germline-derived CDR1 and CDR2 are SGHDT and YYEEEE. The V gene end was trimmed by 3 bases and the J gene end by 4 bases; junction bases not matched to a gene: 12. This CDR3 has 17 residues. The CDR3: CASSSPVDRGLGYGYTF. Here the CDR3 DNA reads TGTGCCAGCAGCTCCCCCGTTGACAGGGGGCTGGGCTATGGCTACACCTTC.

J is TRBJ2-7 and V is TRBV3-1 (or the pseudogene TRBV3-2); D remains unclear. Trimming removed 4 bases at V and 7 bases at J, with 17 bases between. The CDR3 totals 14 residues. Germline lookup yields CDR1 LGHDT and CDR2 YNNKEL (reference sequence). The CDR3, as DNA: TGTGCCAGCAGCCCGTTCTCCATGGCGCGGGAGCAGTACTTC. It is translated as CASSPFSMAREQYF.

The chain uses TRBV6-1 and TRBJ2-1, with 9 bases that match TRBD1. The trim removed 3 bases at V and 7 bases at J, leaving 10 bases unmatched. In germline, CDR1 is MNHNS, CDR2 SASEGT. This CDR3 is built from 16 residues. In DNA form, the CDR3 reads TGTGCCAGCAGTGAGTTGGGGACAGGGTTAGTGAATGAGCAGTTCTTC. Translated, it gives CASSELGTGLVNEQFF.

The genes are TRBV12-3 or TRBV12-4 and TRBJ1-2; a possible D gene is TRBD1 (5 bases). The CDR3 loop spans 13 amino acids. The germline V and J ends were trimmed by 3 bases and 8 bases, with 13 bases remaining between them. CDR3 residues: CASSFFDREGYTF. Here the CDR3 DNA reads TGTGCCAGCAGTTTTTTTGACAGAGAAGGCTACACCTTC.

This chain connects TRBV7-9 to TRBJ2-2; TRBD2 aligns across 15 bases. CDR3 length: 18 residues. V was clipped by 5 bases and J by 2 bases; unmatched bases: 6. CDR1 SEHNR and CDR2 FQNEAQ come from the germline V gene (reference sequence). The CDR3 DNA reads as TGTGCCAGCAGCGCCAGGACTAGCGGGGGGGACAACACCGGGGAGCTGTTTTTT. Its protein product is CASSARTSGGDNTGELFF. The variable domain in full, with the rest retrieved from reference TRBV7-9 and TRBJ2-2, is DTGVSQNPRHKITKRGQNVTFRCDPISEHNRLYWYRQTLGQGPEFLTYFQNEAQLEKSRLLSDRFSAERPKGSFSTLEIQRTEQGDSAMYLCASSARTSGGDNTGELFFGEGSRLTVL.

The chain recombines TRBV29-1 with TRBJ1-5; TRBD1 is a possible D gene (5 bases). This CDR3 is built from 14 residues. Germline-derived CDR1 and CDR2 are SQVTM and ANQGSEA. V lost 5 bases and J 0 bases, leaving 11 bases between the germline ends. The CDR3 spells CSVSAGYSNQPQHF. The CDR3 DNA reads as TGCAGCGTTTCGGCAGGGTATAGCAATCAGCCCCAGCATTTT.

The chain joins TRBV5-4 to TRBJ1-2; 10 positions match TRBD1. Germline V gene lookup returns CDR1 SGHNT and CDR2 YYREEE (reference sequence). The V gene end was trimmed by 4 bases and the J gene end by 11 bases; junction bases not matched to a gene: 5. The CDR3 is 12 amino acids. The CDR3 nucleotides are TGTGCCAGCAGCGGGGGACAGGGGATTTACACCTTC. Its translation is CASSGGQGIYTF.

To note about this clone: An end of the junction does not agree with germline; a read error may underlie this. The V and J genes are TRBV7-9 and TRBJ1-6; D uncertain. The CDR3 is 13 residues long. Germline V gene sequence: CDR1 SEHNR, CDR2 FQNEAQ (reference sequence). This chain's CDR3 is CASSLDRARWFEF. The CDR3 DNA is TGTGCCAGCAGCTTAGATCGAGCGCGGTGGTTTGAGTTT.

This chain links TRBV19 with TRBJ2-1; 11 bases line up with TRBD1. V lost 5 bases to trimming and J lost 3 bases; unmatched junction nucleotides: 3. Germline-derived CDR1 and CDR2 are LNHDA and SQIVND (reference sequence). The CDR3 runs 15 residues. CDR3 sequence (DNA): TGTGCCAGTAGTTCGGGACAGGGGGTCTACAATGAGCAGTTCTTC. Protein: CASSSGQGVYNEQFF.

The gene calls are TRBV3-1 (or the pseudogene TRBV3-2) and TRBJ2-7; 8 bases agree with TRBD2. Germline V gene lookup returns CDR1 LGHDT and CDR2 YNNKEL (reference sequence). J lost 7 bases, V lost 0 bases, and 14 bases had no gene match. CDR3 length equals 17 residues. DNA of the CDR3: TGTGCCAGCAGCCAAGATTTGGGGCTAGCGGGTAATAAAGAGCAGTACTTC. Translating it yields CASSQDLGLAGNKEQYF.

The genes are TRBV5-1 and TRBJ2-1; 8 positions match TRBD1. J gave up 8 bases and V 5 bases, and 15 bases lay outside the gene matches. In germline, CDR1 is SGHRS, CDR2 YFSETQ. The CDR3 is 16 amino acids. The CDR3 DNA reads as TGCGCCAGCAGTCGTACAGGGGGATCGGAGTCCGATGAGCAGTTCTTC. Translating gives CASSRTGGSESDEQFF.

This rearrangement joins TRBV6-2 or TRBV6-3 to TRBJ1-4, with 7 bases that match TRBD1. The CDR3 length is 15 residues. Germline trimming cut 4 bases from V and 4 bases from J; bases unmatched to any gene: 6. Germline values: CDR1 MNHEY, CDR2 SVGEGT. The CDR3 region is CASSSRDSLNEKLFF. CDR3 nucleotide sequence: TGTGCCAGCAGTTCCCGGGACAGCCTTAATGAAAAACTGTTTTTT.

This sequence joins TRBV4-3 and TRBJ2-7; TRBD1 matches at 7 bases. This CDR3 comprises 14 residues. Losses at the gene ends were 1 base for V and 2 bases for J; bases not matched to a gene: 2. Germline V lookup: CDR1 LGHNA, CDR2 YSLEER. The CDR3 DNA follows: TGCGCCAGCAGCCAAGCGACAGGGACCTACGAGCAGTACTTC. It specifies CASSQATGTYEQYF.

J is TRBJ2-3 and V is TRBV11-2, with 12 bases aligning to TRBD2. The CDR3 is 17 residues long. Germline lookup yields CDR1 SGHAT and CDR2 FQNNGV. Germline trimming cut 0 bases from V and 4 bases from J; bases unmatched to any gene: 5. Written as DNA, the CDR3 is TGTGCCAGCAGCTTAGAGCTAGCGGGGGGGCCTCCAGATACGCAGTATTTT. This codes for CASSLELAGGPPDTQYF.